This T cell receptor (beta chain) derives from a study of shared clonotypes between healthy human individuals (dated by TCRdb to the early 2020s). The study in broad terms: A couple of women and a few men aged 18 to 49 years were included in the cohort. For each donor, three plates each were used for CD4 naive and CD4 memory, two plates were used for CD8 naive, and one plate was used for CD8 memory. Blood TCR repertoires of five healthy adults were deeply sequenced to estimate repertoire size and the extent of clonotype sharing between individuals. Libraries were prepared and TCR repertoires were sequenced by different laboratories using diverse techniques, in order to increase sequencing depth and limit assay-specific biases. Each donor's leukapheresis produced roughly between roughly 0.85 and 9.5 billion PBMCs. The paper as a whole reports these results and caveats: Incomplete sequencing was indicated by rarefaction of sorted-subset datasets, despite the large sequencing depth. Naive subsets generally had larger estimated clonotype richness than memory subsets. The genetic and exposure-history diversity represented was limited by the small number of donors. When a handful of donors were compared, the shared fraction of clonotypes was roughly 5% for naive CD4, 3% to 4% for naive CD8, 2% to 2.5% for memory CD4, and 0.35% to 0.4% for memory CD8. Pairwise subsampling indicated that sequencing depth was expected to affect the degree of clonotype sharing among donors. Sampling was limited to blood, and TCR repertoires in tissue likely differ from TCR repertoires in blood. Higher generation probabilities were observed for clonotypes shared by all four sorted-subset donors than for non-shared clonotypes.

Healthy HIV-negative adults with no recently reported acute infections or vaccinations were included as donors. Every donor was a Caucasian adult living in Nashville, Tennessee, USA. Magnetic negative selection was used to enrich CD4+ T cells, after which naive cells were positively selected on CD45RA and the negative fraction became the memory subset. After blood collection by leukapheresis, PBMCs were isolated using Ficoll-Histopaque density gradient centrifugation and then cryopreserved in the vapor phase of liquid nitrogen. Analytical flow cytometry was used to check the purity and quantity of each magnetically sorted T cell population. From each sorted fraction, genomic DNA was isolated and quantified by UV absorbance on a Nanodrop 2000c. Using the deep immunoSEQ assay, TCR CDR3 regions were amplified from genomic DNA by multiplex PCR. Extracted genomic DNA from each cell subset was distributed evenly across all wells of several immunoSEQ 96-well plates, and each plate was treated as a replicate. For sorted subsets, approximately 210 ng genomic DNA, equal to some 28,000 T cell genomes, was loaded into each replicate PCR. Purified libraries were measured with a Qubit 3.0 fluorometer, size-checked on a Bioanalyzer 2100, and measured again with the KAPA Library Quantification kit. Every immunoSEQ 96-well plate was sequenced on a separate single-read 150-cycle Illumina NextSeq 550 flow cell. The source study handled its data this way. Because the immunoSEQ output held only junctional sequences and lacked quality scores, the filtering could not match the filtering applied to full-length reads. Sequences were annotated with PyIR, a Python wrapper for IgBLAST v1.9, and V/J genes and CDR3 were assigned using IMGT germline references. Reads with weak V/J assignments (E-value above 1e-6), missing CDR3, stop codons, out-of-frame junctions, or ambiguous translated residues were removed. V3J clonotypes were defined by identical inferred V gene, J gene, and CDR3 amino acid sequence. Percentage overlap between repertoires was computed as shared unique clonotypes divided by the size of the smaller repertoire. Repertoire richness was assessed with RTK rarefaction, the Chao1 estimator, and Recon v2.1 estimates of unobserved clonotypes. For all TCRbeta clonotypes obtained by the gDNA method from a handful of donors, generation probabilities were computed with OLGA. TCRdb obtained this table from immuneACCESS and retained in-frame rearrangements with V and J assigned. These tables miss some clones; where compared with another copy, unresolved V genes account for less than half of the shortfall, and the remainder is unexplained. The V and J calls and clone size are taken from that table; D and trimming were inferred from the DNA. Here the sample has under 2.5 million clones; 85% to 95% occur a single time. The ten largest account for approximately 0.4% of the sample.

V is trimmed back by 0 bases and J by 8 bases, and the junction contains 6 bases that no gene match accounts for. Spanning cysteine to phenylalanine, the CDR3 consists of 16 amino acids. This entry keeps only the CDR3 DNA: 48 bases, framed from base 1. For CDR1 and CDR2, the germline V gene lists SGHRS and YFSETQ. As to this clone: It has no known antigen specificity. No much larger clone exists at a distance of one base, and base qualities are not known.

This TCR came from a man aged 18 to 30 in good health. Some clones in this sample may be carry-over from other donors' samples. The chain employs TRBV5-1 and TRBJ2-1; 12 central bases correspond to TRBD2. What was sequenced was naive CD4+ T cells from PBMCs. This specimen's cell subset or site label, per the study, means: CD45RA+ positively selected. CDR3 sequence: CASSLDGLAGIDEQFF. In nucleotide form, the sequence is TGCGCCAGCAGCTTGGACGGACTAGCGGGAATCGATGAGCAGTTCTTC.